Below, 7 T cell receptor beta chains from the same sample are listed, as sequenced in a study of long-term antiretroviral therapy in people with HIV. A v3.0 immunoSEQ assay was performed at survey level. Only in-frame clones appear in the TCRdb table, and some are missing; sequencing was by immunoSEQ multiplex PCR. The table lists 15,000 to 20,000 clones, under 80% of them singletons, with 15% in the top ten. This specimen was unsorted PBMCs, taken about 2.1 years before starting antiretroviral therapy. These receptors were taken from a man aged 25 to 45 with HIV.

This clone has only a few counts. The CDR3 loop reads CASSDSTDGGEQFF. CDR3 DNA: TGTGCCAGCAGTGACTCGACGGACGGGGGTGAGCAGTTCTTC. This rearrangement joins TRBV6-4 to TRBJ2-1, with D tentatively TRBD2 (6 bases). The CDR3 loop spans 14 amino acids. The germline V gene has CDR1 MRHNA and CDR2 SNTAGT. V lost 0 bases and J lost 9, with 12 bases in between.

In this sample, this clone turned up a few times. The chain couples TRBV4-1 to TRBJ1-2; D is possibly TRBD1 (5 bases). V lost 4 bases, J lost 4 bases, and 13 bases lay in between. Looked up from germline, CDR1 is MGHRA and CDR2 is YSYEKL. This CDR3 has 14 amino acids. The DNA for the CDR3 is TGCGCCAGCAGCCTACAACTCGGGGCCTATGGCTACACCTTC. Its translation is CASSLQLGAYGYTF.

The chain has TRBV5-8 and TRBJ2-2; D may correspond to TRBD1 or TRBD2 (5 bases each). Germline V gene sequence: CDR1 SGHTS, CDR2 YDEGEE. This CDR3 comprises 15 residues. The ends were cut back, 6 bases at V and 7 bases at J, with 19 bases in the middle. The CDR3 region is CASNIREGPVGELFF. The CDR3 DNA reads TGTGCCAGCAATATCCGCGAGGGGCCGGTCGGGGAGCTGTTTTTT.

This chain joins TRBV6-5 and TRBJ2-1; D is undetermined. Between the trimmed V and J ends, which lost 0 bases and 7 bases, there was a span of 7 bases. The germline CDR1 and CDR2 sequences are MNHEY and SVGAGI. This CDR3 is 13 amino acids long. Here the CDR3 DNA reads TGTGCCAGCAGTTACTCTTTTGGGAATGAGCAGTTCTTC. Protein product: CASSYSFGNEQFF.

V gene TRBV19 combines with J gene TRBJ1-4; 7 positions match TRBD1. Germline values: CDR1 LNHDA, CDR2 SQIVND (reference sequence). The junction had 8 bases not matched to a gene; V was cut back by 5 bases and J by 5 bases. The CDR3 consists of 15 residues. Here the CDR3 reads CASSDSGQTNEKLFF. The CDR3 bases are TGTGCCAGTAGTGACTCGGGACAGACGAATGAAAAACTGTTTTTT.

This clone is a singleton in its sample. This chain connects TRBV5-6 to TRBJ2-3; 16 positions agree with TRBD2. Germline V gene lookup returns CDR1 SGHDT and CDR2 YYEEEE. The CDR3 extends over 19 amino acids. After removal of 4 bases from V and 1 base from J, the junction contained 9 bases not matched to a gene. CDR3 in amino acids: CASSRGTSGGAGGTDTQYF. The CDR3 nucleotides read TGTGCCAGCAGCCGCGGGACTAGCGGGGGGGCCGGGGGCACAGATACGCAGTATTTT.

This rearrangement joins TRBV6-5 to TRBJ1-6; 7 nucleotides match TRBD1. CDR3 length equals 16 residues. J gave up 0 bases and V 4 bases, and 3 bases lay outside the gene matches. The germline CDR1 and CDR2 sequences are MNHEY and SVGAGI. The CDR3 is CASSSGGISYNSPLHF. In DNA form, the CDR3 reads TGTGCCAGCAGTTCAGGGGGGATCTCCTATAATTCACCCCTCCACTTT.